The clone carrying this T cell receptor (beta chain) was seen many times. What it recognizes is unknown. Both TRBC1 and TRBC2 were covered by a beta constant-region primer of two equimolar oligonucleotides. TCRdb used MiXCR to reprocess the UMI-ligation and nested PCR reads, holding one entry per CDR3 protein. The data show approximately 82,000 distinct CDR3 sequences, 7% to 8% seen once. The data belong to a study of naive and memory T cell subsets. Points from the study as a whole: From naive to CM, EM and EMRA, diversity decreased and Gini increased.

Germline V gene data show CDR1 as MNHNY and CDR2 as SVGAGI (reference sequence). The CDR3 covers 15 residues. The germline V and J ends were trimmed by 8 bases and 11 bases, with 24 bases remaining between them. Four subsets defined by CD45RA and CD27 were sorted after CD3, CD4, CD8 and live/dead staining. Source material: central memory CD4+ T cells from blood. This clonotype was obtained from a human donor in good health. The chain employs TRBV6-6 and TRBJ1-4; D may be TRBD1 (5 bases). CDR3 sequence (DNA): TGTGCCAGCCTCAGTTCATCGCAGGGCGGGGGGAAACTGTTTTTT. Its protein product is CASLSSSQGGGKLFF.